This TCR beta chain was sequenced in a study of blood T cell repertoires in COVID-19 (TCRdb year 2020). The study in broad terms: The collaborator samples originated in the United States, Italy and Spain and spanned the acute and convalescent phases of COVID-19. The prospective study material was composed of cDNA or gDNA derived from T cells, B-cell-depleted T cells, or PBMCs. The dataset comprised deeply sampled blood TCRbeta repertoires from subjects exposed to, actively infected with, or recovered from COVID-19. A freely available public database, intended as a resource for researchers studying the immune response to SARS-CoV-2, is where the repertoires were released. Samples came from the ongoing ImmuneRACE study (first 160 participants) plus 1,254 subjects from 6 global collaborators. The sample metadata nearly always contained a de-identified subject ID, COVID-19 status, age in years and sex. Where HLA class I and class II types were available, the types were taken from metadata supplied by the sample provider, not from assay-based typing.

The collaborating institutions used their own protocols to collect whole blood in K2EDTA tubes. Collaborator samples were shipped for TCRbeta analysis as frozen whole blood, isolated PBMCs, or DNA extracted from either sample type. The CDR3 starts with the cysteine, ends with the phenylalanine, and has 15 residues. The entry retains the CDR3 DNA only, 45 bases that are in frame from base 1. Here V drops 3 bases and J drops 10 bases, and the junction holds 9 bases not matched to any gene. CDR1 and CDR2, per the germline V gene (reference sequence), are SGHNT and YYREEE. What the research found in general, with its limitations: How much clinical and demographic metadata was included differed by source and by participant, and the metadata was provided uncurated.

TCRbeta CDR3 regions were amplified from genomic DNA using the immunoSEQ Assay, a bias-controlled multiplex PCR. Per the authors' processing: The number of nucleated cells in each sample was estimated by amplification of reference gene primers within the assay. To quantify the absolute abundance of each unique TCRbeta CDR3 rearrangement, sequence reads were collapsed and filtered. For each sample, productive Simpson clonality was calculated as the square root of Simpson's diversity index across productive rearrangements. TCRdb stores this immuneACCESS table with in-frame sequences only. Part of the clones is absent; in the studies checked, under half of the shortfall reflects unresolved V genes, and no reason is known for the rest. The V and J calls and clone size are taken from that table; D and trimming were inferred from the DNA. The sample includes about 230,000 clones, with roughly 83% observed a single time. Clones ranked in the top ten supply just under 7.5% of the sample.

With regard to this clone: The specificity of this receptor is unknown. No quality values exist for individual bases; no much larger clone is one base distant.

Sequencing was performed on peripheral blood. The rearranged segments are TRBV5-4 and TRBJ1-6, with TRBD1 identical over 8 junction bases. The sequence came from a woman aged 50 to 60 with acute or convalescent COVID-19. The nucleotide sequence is TGTGCCAGCAGCTCCGGACAGGGTCGGTCCTCACCCCTCCACTTT. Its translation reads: CASSSGQGRSSPLHF.